Listed here are 2 T cell receptor beta chains from one sample, sequenced in a study of cytomegalovirus exposure and HLA in healthy donors. Amplification used 60 Vbeta primers and 13 Jbeta primers. The method was immunoSEQ multiplex PCR; TCRdb's version includes in-frame clones alone and lacks a portion of them. The sample yields about 160,000 clones, of which the top ten take up under 2.5%. The sample was PBMCs. Every receptor here comes from a young man in good health and CMV-seronegative.

This sequence joins TRBV7-9 and TRBJ2-5; D remains unclear. The CDR3 spans 14 residues. Deletions cut 5 bases from V and 2 bases from J, with 12 bases between. Germline lookup yields CDR1 SEHNR and CDR2 FQNEAQ (reference sequence). CDR3 protein: CASSASLVQETQYF. DNA of the CDR3: TGTGCCAGCAGCGCATCTCTAGTTCAAGAGACCCAGTACTTC.

V and J are TRBV7-9 and TRBJ1-2; D unresolved. The germline gives CDR1 SEHNR, CDR2 FQNEAQ (reference sequence). Trimming took off 3 bases at V and 3 bases at J, with 8 bases between the two ends. The CDR3 totals 13 residues. The CDR3 spells CASSFTQDYGYTF. For the CDR3, the DNA is TGTGCCAGCAGCTTTACCCAGGACTATGGCTACACCTTC.